What follows are 23 T cell receptor beta chains derived from one specimen sequenced in a study of blood T cell repertoires in COVID-19. The data were produced by immunoSEQ multiplex PCR, yet TCRdb's version contains in-frame clones alone and is incomplete. Found here are around 170,000 clones, 84% of them singletons; the top ten hold about 8.6%. The specimen sequenced was PBMCs or T cells enriched from blood (not recorded which). The source is a woman aged 50 to 60 who had recovered from COVID-19.

V and J are TRBV11-2 and TRBJ2-3; weak D call: TRBD2 (5 bases). Germline V CDR1 and CDR2: SGHAT, FQNNGV. The V and J ends lost 4 bases and 12 bases respectively, with 20 bases between them. This CDR3 has 14 residues. The DNA for the CDR3 is TGTGCCAGCAGCTACATCGTTCGAGGGAGCCATCAGTATTTT. This sequence encodes CASSYIVRGSHQYF.

This chain links TRBV25-1 with TRBJ2-3; 8 bases are shared with TRBD2. The CDR3 loop spans 13 amino acids. The V gene end was trimmed by 6 bases and the J gene end by 5 bases; junction bases not matched to a gene: 4. Looked up from germline, CDR1 is MGHDK and CDR2 is SYGVNS. CDR3 sequence (DNA): TGTGCCAGCAGGGTCAGCGGGGGAGATACGCAGTATTTT. It yields the protein CASRVSGGDTQYF.

V usage is TRBV7-9 and J usage is TRBJ1-1; D call uncertain. Germline V gene data show CDR1 as SEHNR and CDR2 as FQNEAQ (reference sequence). The CDR3 is 18 amino acids. Trimming left V 1 base short and J 2 bases short, with 20 bases between. For the CDR3, the DNA is TGTGCCAGCAGCTTAGGGTCAAGTGGCGGCAGCCGCAACACTGAAGCTTTCTTT. Translated: CASSLGSSGGSRNTEAFF.

The CDR3 DNA is TGCGCCAGCAGCCGGGACAGGGGTTACAATGAGCAGTTCTTC. Translated, it gives CASSRDRGYNEQFF. This chain links TRBV4-3 with TRBJ2-1; 10 bases line up with TRBD1. Trimming at V came to 4 bases and at J to 4 bases, leaving 1 base not matched to a gene. Germline V lookup: CDR1 LGHNA, CDR2 YSLEER. The CDR3 covers 14 residues.

This clone has a single count. The V call is TRBV4-2, the J call TRBJ1-2, with TRBD1 matching 7 bases. The CDR3 extends over 13 amino acids. V lost 4 bases, J lost 5 bases, and 4 bases stayed unmatched. The germline V gene has CDR1 LGHNA and CDR2 YNFKEQ. The DNA for the CDR3 is TGTGCCAGCAGCCGGGACAGCTTATATGGCTACACCTTC. It translates to CASSRDSLYGYTF.

The chain combines TRBV2 with TRBJ2-7; 9 positions match TRBD2. This CDR3 is built from 15 residues. Germline CDR1 SNHLY, CDR2 FYNNEI. V lost 2 bases, J lost 6 bases, and 8 bases stayed unmatched. The CDR3 bases are TGTGCCAGCAGTGAACGGCGGGGGGGCCTGTTCGAGCAGTACTTC. Translation: CASSERRGGLFEQYF.

The genes are TRBV14 and TRBJ2-3, with D perhaps matching TRBD1 (5 bases). V gave up 4 bases and J gave up 7 bases, with 12 bases separating them. CDR1 is SGHDN, CDR2 FVKESK, per germline. The CDR3 is 13 residues long. This CDR3 is CASSPFQGNTQYF. DNA for the CDR3: TGTGCCAGCAGCCCCTTTCAGGGTAATACGCAGTATTTT. The whole variable domain, remainder taken from reference TRBV14 and TRBJ2-3, is EAGVTQFPSHSVIEKGQTVTLRCDPISGHDNLYWYRRVMGKEIKFLLHFVKESKQDESGMPNNRFLAERTGGTYSTLKVQPAELEDSGVYFCASSPFQGNTQYFGPGTRLTVL.

This clone has just one count. The chain links TRBV5-4 to TRBJ2-1, with TRBD2 matching over 9 bases. In germline, CDR1 is SGHNT, CDR2 YYREEE (reference sequence). J was trimmed by 4 bases and V by 4 bases; bases with no gene match: 9. The CDR3 consists of 16 residues. DNA of the CDR3: TGTGCCAGCAGCGGAACAGCGGGAGGACGATACAATGAGCAGTTCTTC. This sequence encodes CASSGTAGGRYNEQFF.

This chain uses TRBV4-3 with TRBJ1-5; possible D gene TRBD1, 5 bases. Trimming left V 1 base short and J 4 bases short, with 11 bases between. The CDR3 has 15 residues. The V gene's germline CDR1 is LGHNA and CDR2 YSLEER. The CDR3 sequence is CASSQGLGGNQPQHF. CDR3 in DNA: TGCGCCAGCAGCCAAGGTCTGGGGGGGAATCAGCCCCAGCATTTT.

The chain links TRBV5-1 to TRBJ2-6; tentatively, D is TRBD2 (6 bases). The CDR3 totals 15 residues. Germline lookup yields CDR1 SGHRS and CDR2 YFSETQ. Trimming removed 4 bases from V and 4 bases from J, with 12 bases in between. In DNA form, the CDR3 reads TGCGCCAGCAGCCCCGCCGGGGGAGGGGCCAACGTCCTGACTTTC. Protein sequence: CASSPAGGGANVLTF.

This rearrangement joins TRBV2 to TRBJ1-5; D perhaps matches TRBD1 (6 bases). This CDR3 spans 14 amino acids. CDR1 and CDR2 (germline): SNHLY, FYNNEI. The V gene lost 6 bases and the J gene lost 2 bases, with 11 bases spanning the gap. Here the CDR3 DNA reads TGTGCCAGCAGAGAGACAGGTCGCAATCAGCCCCAGCATTTT. This translates into CASRETGRNQPQHF. The variable domain in full, completed from reference TRBV2 and TRBJ1-5, reads EPEVTQTPSHQVTQMGQEVILRCVPISNHLYFYWYRQILGQKVEFLVSFYNNEISEKSEIFDDQFSVERPDGSNFTLKIRSTKLEDSAMYFCASRETGRNQPQHFGDGTRLSIL.

The chain is built from TRBV7-6 and TRBJ2-2; 8 positions match TRBD1. Per the germline V gene, CDR1 is SGHVS and CDR2 is FNYEAQ. The CDR3 contains 15 residues. Unmatched junction bases numbered 0, after V lost 3 bases and J lost 0 bases. This CDR3 is CASSLGQANTGELFF. Here the CDR3 DNA reads TGTGCCAGCAGCTTGGGACAGGCGAACACCGGGGAGCTGTTTTTT.

The chain couples TRBV6-5 to TRBJ2-1; TRBD2 matches at 12 bases. The CDR3 loop spans 15 amino acids. Germline V lookup: CDR1 MNHEY, CDR2 SVGAGI. V shed 7 bases and J 7 bases; nucleotides not matched to a gene: 8. CDR3 in amino acids: CASTRTSGILNEQFF. The CDR3 bases are TGTGCCAGCACGCGGACTAGCGGGATTCTTAATGAGCAGTTCTTC.

CDR3 DNA sequence: TGCAGCGTTGTAGGGCAGGGTTTATTTGCTTTCTTT. Its protein is CSVVGQGLFAFF. This rearrangement joins TRBV29-1 to TRBJ1-1, with a possible D match to TRBD1 (5 bases). V gave up 4 bases and J gave up 11 bases, with 17 bases separating them. The germline V gene has CDR1 SQVTM and CDR2 ANQGSEA. The CDR3 covers 12 residues.

The chain uses TRBV6-5 and TRBJ1-6; possible D gene TRBD1, 6 bases. Germline values: CDR1 MNHEY, CDR2 SVGAGI. The V end lost 7 bases, the J end lost 5 bases, and 15 bases lay between the germline ends. The CDR3 runs to 15 residues. CDR3 sequence: CASTLGTINNSPLHF. The CDR3 DNA reads TGTGCCAGCACCCTGGGGACAATTAATAATTCACCCCTCCACTTT.

This clone was detected only once. The chain links TRBV25-1 to TRBJ2-2, with D unclear. This CDR3 contains 13 residues. Germline V gene sequence: CDR1 MGHDK, CDR2 SYGVNS. Trimming shortened V by 3 bases and J by 4 bases, and 6 bases separated the two germline ends. The CDR3 nucleotides read TGTGCCAGCAGTGAGCCGAGCACCGGGGAGCTGTTTTTT. Residues: CASSEPSTGELFF.

V usage is TRBV5-1 and J usage is TRBJ1-1; 7 bases match TRBD1. Germline V gene sequence: CDR1 SGHRS, CDR2 YFSETQ. This CDR3 spans 15 amino acids. V was pared by 4 bases and J by 2 bases, with 8 bases of the junction left unmatched. CDR3 in amino acids: CASSLTGTANTEAFF. The DNA of the CDR3 is TGCGCCAGCAGCCTGACCGGGACAGCAAACACTGAAGCTTTCTTT.

V gene TRBV7-9 combines with J gene TRBJ1-4; TRBD1 aligns across 8 bases. The germline V gene has CDR1 SEHNR and CDR2 FQNEAQ (reference sequence). V gave up 4 bases and J gave up 7 bases; unmatched junction bases: 8. The CDR3 runs 15 residues. The CDR3 coding sequence is TGTGCCAGCAGCTCTATGACAGGGGTGGGTGAAAAACTGTTTTTT. It translates to CASSSMTGVGEKLFF.

In this sample, this clone turned up once. This rearrangement joins TRBV29-1 to TRBJ1-1, with D uncertain. CDR1 is SQVTM, CDR2 ANQGSEA, per germline. The CDR3 is 12 residues long. Trimming removed 7 bases at V and 2 bases at J, with 11 bases between. This CDR3 reads CSAGTENTEAFF. The CDR3 bases are TGCAGCGCCGGAACAGAAAACACTGAAGCTTTCTTT.

The chain carries TRBV5-1 and TRBJ1-3; D remains ambiguous. The V and J ends lost 0 bases and 4 bases respectively, with 11 bases between them. The CDR3 runs to 15 residues. The V gene's germline CDR1 is SGHRS and CDR2 YFSETQ. The DNA of the CDR3 is TGCGCCAGCAGCTTGGGAGACAATAGGGGAAACACCATATATTTT. Amino acid sequence: CASSLGDNRGNTIYF.

This clone showed up just a few times. This chain connects TRBV5-6 to TRBJ1-5; 9 nucleotides align to TRBD1. Germline V gene data show CDR1 as SGHDT and CDR2 as YYEEEE. This CDR3 has 15 residues. The V segment lost 3 bases and the J segment 4 bases; nucleotides outside the gene matches: 5. The CDR3 reads CASSWGGTGNQPQHF. In nucleotides, the CDR3 is TGTGCCAGCAGCTGGGGAGGGACAGGGAATCAGCCCCAGCATTTT.

This clone was seen a single time. The chain's CDR3 is CASDRPGQGVVSPLHF. The DNA of the CDR3 is TGTGCCAGCGACCGACCCGGACAGGGTGTTGTATCACCCCTCCACTTT. The chain recombines TRBV2 with TRBJ1-6; TRBD1 matches 8 bases. This CDR3 is built from 16 residues. Trimming took 8 bases from V and 10 from J; bases not matched to a gene: 16. Germline V gene sequence: CDR1 SNHLY, CDR2 FYNNEI.

This chain connects TRBV9 to TRBJ2-3; possible D gene TRBD2, 5 bases. Germline V gives CDR1 SGDLS, CDR2 YYNGEE. V lost 4 bases, J lost 0 bases, and 12 bases lay in between. The CDR3 extends over 15 amino acids. The CDR3 reads CASSLSATSTDTQYF. In DNA, the CDR3 is TGTGCCAGCAGCCTTAGCGCGACTAGCACAGATACGCAGTATTTT. Looking up the rest from reference TRBV9 and TRBJ2-3 gives the full variable domain: DSGVTQTPKHLITATGQRVTLRCSPRSGDLSVYWYQQSLDQGLQFLIQYYNGEERAKGNILERFSAQQFPDLHSELNLSSLELGDSALYFCASSLSATSTDTQYFGPGTRLTVL.